A selection of T cell receptor beta chains follows, all from one sample in a study of blood T cell repertoires in COVID-19. Clones were sequenced by immunoSEQ multiplex PCR, and TCRdb holds only the in-frame ones, with some missing. The sample includes about 73,000 clones, about 86% of them seen just once. The sample consisted of peripheral blood. These receptor sequences come from a human donor in a cohort sampled during active COVID-19. Each CDR3 is given with its conserved first and last residue. A D gene is named only where the DNA matches it firmly.

TRBJ2-3	TRBV29-1	TRBD1	CSVPGGATDTQYF
TRBJ2-7	TRBV4-3	NA	CASSQDISMSYEQYF
TRBJ2-1	TRBV20-1	TRBD2	CSASTLAGGPNEQFF
TRBJ1-3	TRBV19	TRBD1	CASSPGQGAGNTIYF
TRBJ1-2	TRBV4-3	TRBD1	CASSQATGGHYGYTF
TRBJ2-5	TRBV7-9	NA	CASSSPVSGETQYF
TRBJ2-5	TRBV5-4	TRBD1	CASSHRDRGETQYF
TRBJ1-2	TRBV10-3	TRBD1	CAISEWGQGARGYTF
TRBJ2-7	TRBV20-1	NA	CSASIGAYEQYF
TRBJ2-7	TRBV28	TRBD1	CASSSPSTGAAEQYF
TRBJ1-5	TRBV28	NA	CASRPGTYQPQHF
TRBJ2-2	TRBV5-4	NA	CASSLWRAGELFF